The 3 T cell receptor beta chains presented below share a single source sample, sequenced in a study of early stage breast cancer tumors (dated 2017 in TCRdb). The library was generated by the immunoSEQ multiplex PCR assay. Entries here come from immuneACCESS through TCRdb and include only in-frame sequences with V and J called. Some clones fail to appear in such tables; in the studies checked, an unresolved V gene covers under half of the shortfall, and the cause of the remainder is unknown. This sample has 40,000 to 60,000 clones in its table, and approximately 80% of those were observed once. The ten biggest clones cover under 1.5% of the sample. Material for sequencing was blood. Source of these receptors: a person between 45 and 65 years old with breast cancer.

This rearrangement joins TRBV4-3 to TRBJ1-1; no clear D gene. Germline V gene data show CDR1 as LGHNA and CDR2 as YSLEER. V was clipped by 6 bases and J by 4 bases, with 12 bases between them. The CDR3 is 13 amino acids. The CDR3 DNA reads as TGCGCCAGCAGTCCGCTTGGCGGCACTGAAGCTTTCTTT. Translated: CASSPLGGTEAFF.

The chain combines TRBV2 with TRBJ1-1; D not certain. Germline V gene sequence: CDR1 SNHLY, CDR2 FYNNEI. Trimming left V 4 bases short and J 3 bases short, with 9 bases between. This CDR3 comprises 13 residues. The CDR3 here is CASSVVADTEAFF. CDR3 coding DNA: TGTGCCAGCAGTGTGGTGGCCGACACTGAAGCTTTCTTT.

The chain carries TRBV19 and TRBJ1-4; the D gene is possibly TRBD1 (5 bases). The CDR3 extends over 15 amino acids. The germline V and J ends were trimmed by 11 bases and 0 bases, with 16 bases remaining between them. From germline, CDR1 is LNHDA and CDR2 SQIVND (reference sequence). CDR3 loop: CADGAAGSTNEKLFF. The CDR3 DNA reads TGTGCCGATGGGGCAGCCGGTTCAACTAATGAAAAACTGTTTTTT. Full variable domain (rest looked up from reference TRBV19 and TRBJ1-4): DGGITQSPKYLFRKEGQNVTLSCEQNLNHDAMYWYRQDPGQGLRLIYYSQIVNDFQKGDIAEGYSVSREKKESFPLTVTSAQKNPTAFYLCADGAAGSTNEKLFFGSGTQLSVL.